Listed below are T cell receptor beta chains from one sample, sequenced in a study of blood T cell repertoires in COVID-19. Profiled with immunoSEQ multiplex PCR; TCRdb holds only in-frame clones, not every one. The sample yields roughly 60,000 clones, approximately 85% seen once. The sample was peripheral blood. These receptors originate from a human donor in a cohort sampled during active COVID-19. CDR3s include the opening cysteine and the closing phenylalanine or tryptophan. D genes are given only for firm matches. Size tells how often a clone was seen (once, few, many) or the class of an expanded clone, and some rows leave it out.

v_call	j_call	cdr3_length	clone_size	d_call	cdr3_nt	cdr3_aa
TRBV12-3/TRBV12-4	TRBJ1-1	12	NA	NA	TGTGCCAGCAGTTTATTTACAGATCGAGCTTTCTTT	CASSLFTDRAFF
TRBV6-2/TRBV6-3	TRBJ2-1	15	NA	TRBD1	TGTGCCAGCAGTTACCAGGGGGCAAACTACAATGAGCAGTTCTTC	CASSYQGANYNEQFF
TRBV5-5	TRBJ1-1	16	NA	TRBD1	TGTGCCAGCAGCCACCGGACAGGAAGAGGGAACACTGAAGCTTTCTTT	CASSHRTGRGNTEAFF
TRBV14	TRBJ2-3	19	NA	TRBD2	TGTGCCAGCAGCCAAGATAGGCTAGCGGGGGCTTACGGCACAGATACGCAGTATTTT	CASSQDRLAGAYGTDTQYF
TRBV3-1/TRBV3-2	TRBJ2-5	16	NA	TRBD2	TGTGCCAGCAGCCAAGGTCGCGGGGGGTGGCAAGAGACCCAGTACTTC	CASSQGRGGWQETQYF
TRBV30	TRBJ2-5	14	NA	TRBD2	TGTGCCTGGGAAGCCGGGGGGGCCTATAAGACCCAGTACTTC	CAWEAGGAYKTQYF
TRBV19	TRBJ2-5	15	NA	TRBD2	TGTGCCAGTAGTAGTGTAGCGGGGGGCCAAGAGACCCAGTACTTC	CASSSVAGGQETQYF
TRBV7-2	TRBJ2-7	17	few	TRBD1	TGTGCCAGCAGCCCAAACAGGGGCGGGCAAAGCTCCTACGAGCAGTACTTC	CASSPNRGGQSSYEQYF
TRBV11-2	TRBJ1-1	16	NA	TRBD1	TGTGCCAGCAGCTCTAGGACAGGTCAAATGAACACTGAAGCTTTCTTT	CASSSRTGQMNTEAFF
TRBV4-1	TRBJ2-1	17	NA	TRBD1	TGCGCCAGCAGCCAAGATTTTAGGGACAGGGAGTACAATGAGCAGTTCTTC	CASSQDFRDREYNEQFF
TRBV11-2	TRBJ2-1	18	NA	TRBD2	TGTGCCAGCAGCTCCCCCCGGGTAGCGGGGGGAATGTACAATGAGCAGTTCTTC	CASSSPRVAGGMYNEQFF
TRBV5-4	TRBJ1-1	16	NA	TRBD1	TGTGCCAGCAGCGAAGGGACAGGAAGAATGAACACTGAAGCTTTCTTT	CASSEGTGRMNTEAFF
TRBV25-1	TRBJ1-2	13	NA	NA	TGTGCCAGCAGTGAATCAGGCGGAGGAGGCTACACCTTC	CASSESGGGGYTF
TRBV5-6	TRBJ2-6	18	NA	NA	TGTGCCAGCAGCATCCTCAGGGTACCCCCCTCTGGGGCCAACGTCCTGACTTTC	CASSILRVPPSGANVLTF
TRBV19	TRBJ1-5	18	NA	TRBD1	TGTGCCAGTAGTATAGGACAGGGTATGTCCCCTAGCAATCAGCCCCAGCATTTT	CASSIGQGMSPSNQPQHF
TRBV14	TRBJ1-2	14	once	TRBD1	TGTGCCAGCAGCCAAAACAGGGGACGCGGTGGCTACACCTTC	CASSQNRGRGGYTF
TRBV10-1	TRBJ2-7	15	NA	TRBD1	TGCGCCAGCAGTCCGGGACAGGGGGCTAGCTACGAGCAGTACTTC	CASSPGQGASYEQYF
TRBV7-3	TRBJ1-5	14	NA	TRBD1	TGTGCCAGCAGCTCCCGGGACAGGGATCAGCCCCAGCATTTT	CASSSRDRDQPQHF
TRBV5-5	TRBJ1-6	15	few	TRBD1	TGTGCCAGCAGCCCAGTTGACAGGGTAGCTTCACCCCTCCACTTT	CASSPVDRVASPLHF
TRBV4-2	TRBJ2-7	14	NA	TRBD1	TGTGCCAGCAGCCCGACAGGGTTCTCCTACGAGCAGTACTTC	CASSPTGFSYEQYF
TRBV6-6	TRBJ1-5	16	few	NA	TGTGCCAGCAGTTACTCGACATGGGCAAGCAATCAGCCCCAGCATTTT	CASSYSTWASNQPQHF
TRBV7-9	TRBJ2-6	16	few	NA	TGTGCCAGCAGACAGGGAACCCTCTCTGGGGCCAACGTCCTGACTTTC	CASRQGTLSGANVLTF
TRBV21-1	TRBJ1-6	15	NA	NA	TGTGCCAGCAGTTCCCGAGGTTTCGTTAATTCACCCCTCCACTTT	CASSSRGFVNSPLHF
TRBV27	TRBJ2-7	13	NA	TRBD2	TGTGCCAGCAGTTTAGCTAGCGGGTTCGAGCAGTACTTC	CASSLASGFEQYF
TRBV18	TRBJ1-2	15	NA	NA	TGTGCCAGCTCACCAGCTGTCCAGGGCTTACAAGGCTACACCTTC	CASSPAVQGLQGYTF
TRBV6-4	TRBJ1-5	13	few	NA	TGTGCCAGCAGTGGGGGGCCCGGACAGCCCCAGCATTTT	CASSGGPGQPQHF
TRBV12-5	TRBJ2-1	20	NA	TRBD2	TGTGCTAGTGGTTTGTTTACGGGACTAGCGGGGGGGTCGTCCTACAATGAGCAGTTCTTC	CASGLFTGLAGGSSYNEQFF
TRBV7-2	TRBJ1-4	16	once	TRBD1	TGTGCCAGCAGTTTGTCCCCGACAGGGACTGGTGAAAAACTGTTTTTT	CASSLSPTGTGEKLFF
TRBV14	TRBJ1-1	18	NA	NA	TGTGCCAGCAGCCAAAGGGGCGGGACCGCCTCTGGCTCCCTGGTAGCTTTCTTT	CASSQRGGTASGSLVAFF
TRBV7-2	TRBJ1-2	15	NA	TRBD1	TGTGCCAGCAGCTTAACCCGGGACAGGGGGAGCGGCTACACCTTC	CASSLTRDRGSGYTF
TRBV6-5	TRBJ1-2	13	NA	NA	TGTGCCAGCAGTCCTAACGCAGGGAATGGCTACACCTTC	CASSPNAGNGYTF